This T cell receptor beta chain came from a study of CD8+CD57+ T cells in acquired aplastic anemia. Before being chosen for sequencing, patients had shown CD8+CD57+ cell expansion by flow cytometry. All patients had severe acquired aplastic anemia. The germline CDR1 and CDR2 sequences are SGDLS and YYNGEE. The CDR3 comprises 13 residues, both ends counted. A word on this clonotype: In this CDR3 the conserved last residue, phenylalanine or tryptophan, is missing, so a read error is likely. The limits of the CDR3 on the DNA are not certain, so only TCRdb's listed CDR3 is given.

The template for TCR beta VDJ and CDR3 sequence profiling was genomic DNA. TCRdb passed the reads through MiXCR, listing each CDR3 protein once. The profile covers a few hundred thousand distinct CDR3 sequences, with about 80% appearing a single time and about 41% taken by the ten largest. The origin of this receptor is a human donor with aplastic anemia. The sequencing sample was made of sorted CD4+, CD8+, or CD8+CD57+ T cells (not recorded which) from PBMCs. The chain carries TRBV9 and TRBJ2-1; the table's D gene call, TRBD1, was not cross checked with the DNA. CDR3 sequence reads: CASSDEGVPSQPL.